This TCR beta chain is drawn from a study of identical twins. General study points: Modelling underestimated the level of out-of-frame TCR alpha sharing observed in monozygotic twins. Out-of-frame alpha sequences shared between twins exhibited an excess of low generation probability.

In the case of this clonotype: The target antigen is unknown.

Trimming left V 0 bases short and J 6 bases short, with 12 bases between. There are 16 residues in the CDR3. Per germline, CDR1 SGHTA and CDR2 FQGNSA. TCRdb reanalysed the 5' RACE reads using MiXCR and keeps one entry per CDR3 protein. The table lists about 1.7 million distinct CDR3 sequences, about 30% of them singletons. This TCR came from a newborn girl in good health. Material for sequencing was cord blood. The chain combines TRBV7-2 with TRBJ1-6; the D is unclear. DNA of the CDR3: TGTGCCAGCAGCTTAGCCACACCTGCTTCTAATTCACCCCTCCACTTT. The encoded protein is CASSLATPASNSPLHF. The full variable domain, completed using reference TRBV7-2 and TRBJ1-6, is GAGVSQSPSNKVTEKGKDVELRCDPISGHTALYWYRQSLGQGLEFLIYFQGNSAPDKSGLPSDRFSAERTGGSVSTLTIQRTQQEDSAVYLCASSLATPASNSPLHFGNGTRLTVT.